This T cell receptor beta chain appears in the sequencing data of a study of control samples from healthy donors and cancer patients. This CDR3 is built from 13 residues. Trimming removed 4 bases at V and 3 bases at J, with 8 bases between. CDR1 is MGHRA and CDR2 is YSYEKL in the germline V gene. Assay: immunoSEQ multiplex PCR; the TCRdb copy retains only in-frame clones and omits some. Among 70,000 to 90,000 clones listed, 85% to 90% were seen once. The sequence derives from a woman aged 55 to 70 with head and neck cancer. The sample comprised PBMCs. The chain couples TRBV4-1 to TRBJ2-3; D is possibly TRBD2 (5 bases). CDR3: CASSPRGTDTQYF. CDR3 bases: TGCGCCAGCAGCCCACGAGGGACAGATACGCAGTATTTT.